This T cell receptor beta chain was sequenced during a study of blood T cells in healthy people across ages. A sample-barcoded 5' primer and a J-beta primer mix were used in a second PCR of roughly 7 to 12 cycles. TCRdb itself ran the 5' RACE reads through MiXCR, one entry per CDR3 protein. The repertoire holds about 1.1 million distinct CDR3 sequences, with roughly two fifths as singletons. Donors were healthy Caucasian individuals from Russia aged roughly 6 to 90. Isolated PBMCs totaled at least 7 million in each sample. There are a few counts of this clonotype. The CDR3 sequence is 16 residues long. The germline V gene has CDR1 ENHRY and CDR2 SYGVKD. Trimming stripped 0 bases from V and 4 bases from J, with 14 bases between.

The sample consisted of blood. The sequence was obtained from a man aged 18 to 29 in good health. V and J are TRBV10-3 and TRBJ2-3; D possibly matches TRBD1 or TRBD2 (5 bases each). CDR3 residues: CAISESPGSGPDTQYF. DNA for the CDR3: TGTGCCATCAGTGAGTCACCGGGGTCGGGGCCAGATACGCAGTATTTT.